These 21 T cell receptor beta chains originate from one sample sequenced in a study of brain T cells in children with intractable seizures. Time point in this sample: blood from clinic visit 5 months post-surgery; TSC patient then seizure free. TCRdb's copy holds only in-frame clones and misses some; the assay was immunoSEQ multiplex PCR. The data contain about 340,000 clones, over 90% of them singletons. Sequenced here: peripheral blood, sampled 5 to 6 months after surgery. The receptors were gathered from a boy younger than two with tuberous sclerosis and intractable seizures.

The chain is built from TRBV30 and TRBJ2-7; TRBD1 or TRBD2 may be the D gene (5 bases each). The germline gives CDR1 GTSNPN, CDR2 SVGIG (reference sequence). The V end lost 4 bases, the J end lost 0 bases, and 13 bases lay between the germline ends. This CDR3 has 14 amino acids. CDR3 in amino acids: CAWTFGTGSYEQYF. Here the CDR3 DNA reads TGTGCCTGGACATTTGGGACGGGCTCCTACGAGCAGTACTTC.

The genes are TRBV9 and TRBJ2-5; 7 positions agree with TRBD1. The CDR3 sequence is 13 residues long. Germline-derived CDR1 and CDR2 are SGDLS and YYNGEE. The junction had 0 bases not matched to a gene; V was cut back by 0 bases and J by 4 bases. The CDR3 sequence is CASSVGQGETQYF. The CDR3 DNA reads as TGTGCCAGCAGCGTAGGACAGGGAGAGACCCAGTACTTC.

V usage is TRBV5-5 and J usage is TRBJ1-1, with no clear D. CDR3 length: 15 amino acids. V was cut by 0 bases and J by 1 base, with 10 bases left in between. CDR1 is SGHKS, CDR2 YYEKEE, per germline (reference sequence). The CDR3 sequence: CASSLVAIENTEAFF. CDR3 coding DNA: TGTGCCAGCAGCTTGGTTGCCATAGAGAACACTGAAGCTTTCTTT.

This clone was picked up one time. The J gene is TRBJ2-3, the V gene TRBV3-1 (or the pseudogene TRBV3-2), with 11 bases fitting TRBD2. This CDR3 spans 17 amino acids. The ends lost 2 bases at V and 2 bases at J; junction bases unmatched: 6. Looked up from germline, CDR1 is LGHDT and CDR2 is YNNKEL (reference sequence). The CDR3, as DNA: TGTGCCAGCAGCCAAACCCTGACTAGCGGGACCACAGATACGCAGTATTTT. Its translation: CASSQTLTSGTTDTQYF.

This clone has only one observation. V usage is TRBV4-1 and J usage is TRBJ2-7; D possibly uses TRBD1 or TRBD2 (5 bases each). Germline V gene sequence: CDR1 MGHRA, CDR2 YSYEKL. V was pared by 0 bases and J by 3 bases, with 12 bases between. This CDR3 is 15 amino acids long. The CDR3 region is CASSQEVGASYEQYF. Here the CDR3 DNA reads TGCGCCAGCAGCCAAGAAGTCGGGGCAAGCTACGAGCAGTACTTC.

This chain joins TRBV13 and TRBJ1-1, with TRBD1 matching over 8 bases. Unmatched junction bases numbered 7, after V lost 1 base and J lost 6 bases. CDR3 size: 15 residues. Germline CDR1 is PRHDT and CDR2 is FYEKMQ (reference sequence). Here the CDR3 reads CASSLAGRGLSEAFF. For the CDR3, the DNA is TGTGCCAGCAGCTTAGCGGGCAGGGGGCTGTCTGAAGCTTTCTTT.

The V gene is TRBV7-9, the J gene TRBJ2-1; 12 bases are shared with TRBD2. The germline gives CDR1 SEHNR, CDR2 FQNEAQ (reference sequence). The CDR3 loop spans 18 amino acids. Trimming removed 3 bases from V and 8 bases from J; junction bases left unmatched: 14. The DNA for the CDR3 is TGTGCCAGCAGCTTTGGGGGAAGGGCTAGCGGGAGGGGTGATGAGCAGTTCTTC. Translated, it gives CASSFGGRASGRGDEQFF.

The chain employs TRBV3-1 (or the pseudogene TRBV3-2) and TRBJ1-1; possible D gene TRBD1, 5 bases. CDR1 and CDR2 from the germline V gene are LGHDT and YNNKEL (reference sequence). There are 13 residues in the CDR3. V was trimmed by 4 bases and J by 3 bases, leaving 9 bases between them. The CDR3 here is CASSRRGDTEAFF. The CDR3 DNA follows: TGTGCCAGCAGCCGTAGGGGCGACACTGAAGCTTTCTTT.

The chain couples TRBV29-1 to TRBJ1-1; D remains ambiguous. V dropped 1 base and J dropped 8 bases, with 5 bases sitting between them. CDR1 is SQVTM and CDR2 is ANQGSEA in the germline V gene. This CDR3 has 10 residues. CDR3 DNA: TGCAGCGTTGAAGCCGGGGAAGCTTTCTTT. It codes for CSVEAGEAFF.

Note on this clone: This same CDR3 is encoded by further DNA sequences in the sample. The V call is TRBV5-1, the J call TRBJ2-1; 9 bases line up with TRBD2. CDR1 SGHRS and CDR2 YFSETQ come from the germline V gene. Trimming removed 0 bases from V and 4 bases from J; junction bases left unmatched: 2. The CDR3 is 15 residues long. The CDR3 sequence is CASSLAAGGYNEQFF. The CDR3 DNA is TGCGCCAGCAGCTTGGCCGCGGGAGGGTACAATGAGCAGTTCTTC.

The CDR3 sequence is CASSLSTGLAYEQYF. CDR3 sequence (DNA): TGTGCCAGCAGTTTATCTACAGGCCTCGCCTACGAGCAGTACTTC. The chain combines TRBV27 with TRBJ2-7; a weak D match, TRBD1 (5 bases). Germline loops: CDR1 MNHEY, CDR2 SMNVEV (reference sequence). V lost 0 bases, J lost 2 bases, and 11 bases lay in between. CDR3 length: 15 residues.

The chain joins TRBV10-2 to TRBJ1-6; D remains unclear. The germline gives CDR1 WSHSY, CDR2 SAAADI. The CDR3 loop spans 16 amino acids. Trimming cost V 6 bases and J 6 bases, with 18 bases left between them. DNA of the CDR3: TGCGCCAGCAGCCAGAGAAAACCACGGGCTAATTCACCCCTCCACTTT. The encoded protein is CASSQRKPRANSPLHF.

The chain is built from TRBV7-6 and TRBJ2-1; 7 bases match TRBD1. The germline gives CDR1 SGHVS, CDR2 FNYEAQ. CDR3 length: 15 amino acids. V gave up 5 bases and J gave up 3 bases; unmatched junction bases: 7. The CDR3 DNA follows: TGTGCCAGCAGCCCCCTAGGGGGCGACTACAATGAGCAGTTCTTC. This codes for CASSPLGGDYNEQFF.

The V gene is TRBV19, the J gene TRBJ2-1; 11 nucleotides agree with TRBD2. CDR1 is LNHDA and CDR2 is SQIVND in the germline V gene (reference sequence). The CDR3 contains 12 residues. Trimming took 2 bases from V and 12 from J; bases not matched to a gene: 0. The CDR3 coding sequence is TGTGCCAGTAGTATACTAGCGGGGGGGCAGTTCTTC. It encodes CASSILAGGQFF. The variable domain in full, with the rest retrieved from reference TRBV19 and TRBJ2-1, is DGGITQSPKYLFRKEGQNVTLSCEQNLNHDAMYWYRQDPGQGLRLIYYSQIVNDFQKGDIAEGYSVSREKKESFPLTVTSAQKNPTAFYLCASSILAGGQFFGPGTRLTVL.

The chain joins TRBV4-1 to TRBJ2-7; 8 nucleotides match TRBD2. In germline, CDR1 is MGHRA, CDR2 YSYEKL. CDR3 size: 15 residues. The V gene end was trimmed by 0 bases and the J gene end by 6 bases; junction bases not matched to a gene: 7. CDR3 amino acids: CASSQEPGRAAEQYF. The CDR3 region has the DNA TGCGCCAGCAGCCAAGAGCCCGGGAGGGCCGCCGAGCAGTACTTC.

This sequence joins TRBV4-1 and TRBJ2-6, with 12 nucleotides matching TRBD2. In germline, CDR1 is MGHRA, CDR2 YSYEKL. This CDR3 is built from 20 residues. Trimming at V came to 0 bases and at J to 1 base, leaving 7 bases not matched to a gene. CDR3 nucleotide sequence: TGCGCCAGCAGCCAAGATCTCGGACTAGCGGGACGATCTGGGGCCAACGTCCTGACTTTC. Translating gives CASSQDLGLAGRSGANVLTF.

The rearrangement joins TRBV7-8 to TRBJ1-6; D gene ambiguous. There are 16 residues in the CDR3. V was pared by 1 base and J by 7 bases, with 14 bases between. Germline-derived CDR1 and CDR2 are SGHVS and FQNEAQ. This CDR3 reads CASSLVGGTTNSPLHF. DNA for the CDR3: TGTGCCAGCAGCTTAGTAGGAGGCACTACAAATTCACCCCTCCACTTT.

CDR3 sequence: CASLGSGNTIYF. CDR3 in DNA: TGTGCCAGCTTGGGCTCTGGAAACACCATATATTTT. The chain recombines TRBV12-3 or TRBV12-4 with TRBJ1-3; D is undetermined. The CDR3 loop spans 12 amino acids. Between the trimmed V and J ends, which lost 8 bases and 0 bases, there was a span of 5 bases.

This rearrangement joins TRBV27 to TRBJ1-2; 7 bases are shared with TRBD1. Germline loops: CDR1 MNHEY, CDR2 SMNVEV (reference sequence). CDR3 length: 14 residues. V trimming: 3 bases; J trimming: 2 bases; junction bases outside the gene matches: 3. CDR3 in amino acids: CASSFDRVNYGYTF. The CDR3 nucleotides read TGTGCCAGCAGTTTCGACAGGGTGAACTATGGCTACACCTTC.

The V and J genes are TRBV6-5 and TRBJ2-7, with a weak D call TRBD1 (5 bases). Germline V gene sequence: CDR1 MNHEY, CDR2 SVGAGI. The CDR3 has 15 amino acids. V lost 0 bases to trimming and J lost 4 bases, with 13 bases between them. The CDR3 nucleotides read TGTGCCAGCAGTTACTCCTCGGTGGGGCCTTACGAGCAGTACTTC. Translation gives CASSYSSVGPYEQYF.

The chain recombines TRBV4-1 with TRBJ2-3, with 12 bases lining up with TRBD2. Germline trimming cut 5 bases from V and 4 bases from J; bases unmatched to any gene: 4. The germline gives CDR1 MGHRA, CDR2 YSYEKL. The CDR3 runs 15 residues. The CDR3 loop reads CASSSTSGRADTQYF. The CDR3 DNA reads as TGCGCCAGCAGCTCGACTAGCGGGAGAGCAGATACGCAGTATTTT.